The rows below give T cell receptor beta chains drawn from one sample of a study of Graves' ophthalmopathy and Graves' hyperthyroidism. Using its own MiXCR run on the multiplex PCR reads, TCRdb lists one record per CDR3 protein. The data hold roughly 420,000 distinct CDR3 sequences, with approximately 21% observed a single time. Sequenced: peripheral blood. The receptors derive from a young woman with stable Graves' hyperthyroidism. Each CDR3 is given with its conserved first and last residue. The D gene is left open where the match is weak. Where a row states a size, it is once, few, many or the class of an expanded clone; other rows omit it.

j_gene	v_gene	d_gene	abundance	CDR3nt	CDR3aa
TRBJ2-7	TRBV4-1	TRBD2	NA	TGCGCCAGCAGTAGAGCTAGCGGGTCCTCCTACGAGCAGTACTTC	CASSRASGSSYEQYF
TRBJ2-2	TRBV3-1	TRBD2	NA	TGTGCCAGCACGGCGGGGGGGCTCGACACCGGGGAGCTGTTTTTT	CASTAGGLDTGELFF
TRBJ1-1	TRBV7-2	TRBD1	once	TGTGCCAGCAGCTTAGGAGGCAGGGGGCTTGGGGAAGCTTTCTTT	CASSLGGRGLGEAFF
TRBJ2-5	TRBV18	TRBD2	many	TGTGCCAGCTCAGCAGGGAGGGAAGAGACCCAGTACTTC	CASSAGREETQYF
TRBJ1-5	TRBV20-1	NA	many	TGCAGTGCTAGGGACTCCCGGGGCTCAAATCAGCCCCAGCATTTT	CSARDSRGSNQPQHF
TRBJ1-2	TRBV29-1	NA	many	TGCAGCGTTGAAGACAGGAATTTCTATGGCTACACCTTC	CSVEDRNFYGYTF
TRBJ2-5	TRBV27	TRBD2	NA	TGTGCCAGCAGTTTATCCGCGACTAGCGGGAGGGCCAAGGAGACCCAGTACTTC	CASSLSATSGRAKETQYF
TRBJ2-7	TRBV7-2	TRBD2	many	TGTGCCAGCAGCCATACTAGCGGGAGCTCCTACGAGCAGTACTTC	CASSHTSGSSYEQYF
TRBJ2-5	TRBV2	NA	NA	TGTGCCAGCAGTGCAGGGGTACTCCAAGAGACCCAGTACTTC	CASSAGVLQETQYF
TRBJ2-7	TRBV15	TRBD2	many	TGTGCCACCAGCAGAGATCTCGGGCTAGCGGGGGACTACGAGCAGTACTTC	CATSRDLGLAGDYEQYF
TRBJ2-7	TRBV28	NA	NA	TGTGCCAGCAGTTTATGGCCCTACGAGCAGTACTTC	CASSLWPYEQYF
TRBJ2-7	TRBV7-3	TRBD2	many	TGTGCCAGCAGCTTCCACCAGCTAGCGGGAGAGACCTACGAGCAGTACTTC	CASSFHQLAGETYEQYF
TRBJ1-1	TRBV12-3/TRBV12-4	NA	many	TGTGCCAGCAGTTTAACAGGTCCCGCTTTCTTT	CASSLTGPAFF
TRBJ2-5	TRBV12-3/TRBV12-4	NA	many	TGTGCCAGCAGTTTAGTAGGGACACCGGAGACCCAGTACTTC	CASSLVGTPETQYF
TRBJ1-5	TRBV10-3	TRBD1	many	TGTGCCATCTCCCGGGACAGGGATCAGCCCCAGCATTTT	CAISRDRDQPQHF
TRBJ2-7	TRBV12-3/TRBV12-4	NA	many	TGTGCCAGCAGGGACGAGGACGAGCAGTACTTC	CASRDEDEQYF
TRBJ2-5	TRBV6-5	NA	NA	TGTGCCAGCAGTTACTCGAAGGTCGCGACCCAGTACTTC	CASSYSKVATQYF
TRBJ2-6	TRBV19	NA	many	TGTGCCAGTAGTCCCGGCTGGGGGGCCAACGTCCTGACTTTC	CASSPGWGANVLTF
TRBJ2-3	TRBV6-1	TRBD2	many	TGTGCCAGCAGTGAAGCACTAGCGGGAGGGGCAGATACGCAGTATTTT	CASSEALAGGADTQYF
TRBJ2-7	TRBV24-1	NA	NA	TGTGCCACCGCATCTGGTGTAGTCGGGATTTCCGAGCAGTACTTC	CATASGVVGISEQYF
TRBJ1-1	TRBV6-5	NA	NA	TGTGCCAGCAGTTCCTTCACGATGAACACTGAAGCTTTCTTT	CASSSFTMNTEAFF
TRBJ2-4	TRBV19	NA	many	TGTGCCAGTAGTATAGGAAGGTTCGCCAAAAACATTCAGTACTTC	CASSIGRFAKNIQYF
TRBJ2-6	TRBV27	NA	many	TGTGCCAACTCTGGGGCCAACGTCCTGACTTTC	CANSGANVLTF
TRBJ1-1	TRBV12-3/TRBV12-4	TRBD1	many	TGTGCCAGCAGTTTGGACAGGGGGCAAACTGAAGCTTTCTTT	CASSLDRGQTEAFF
TRBJ2-3	TRBV2	NA	many	TGTGCCAGCAGTGGTATTGGGGTAGATACGCAGTATTTT	CASSGIGVDTQYF
TRBJ2-5	TRBV12-3/TRBV12-4	TRBD1	many	TGTGCCAGCAGCCTGATACAGGGGGCGCGGGAGACCCAGTACTTC	CASSLIQGARETQYF
TRBJ2-7	TRBV20-1	NA	many	TGCAGTGCTAGAGATTTCTCCCGGAGCTCCTACGAGCAGTACTTC	CSARDFSRSSYEQYF
TRBJ1-2	TRBV20-1	TRBD1	NA	TGCAGTGGCCGCGCCGGGACAGGGGCGAACTATGGCTACACCTTC	CSGRAGTGANYGYTF
TRBJ2-3	TRBV28	NA	many	TGTGCCAGCAGCATAAGAAAAGATACGCAGTATTTT	CASSIRKDTQYF
TRBJ1-2	TRBV25-1	NA	many	TGTGCCAGCAGTGAATCGGGGATATTGAACTATGGCTACACCTTC	CASSESGILNYGYTF
TRBJ1-6	TRBV12-3/TRBV12-4	NA	many	TGTGCCAGCAGTTTCGGGCAGTCCCTCCACTTT	CASSFGQSLHF
TRBJ1-1	TRBV6-1	NA	NA	TGTGCCAGCAGTGAAGGGCCAACGGAAGGCACTGAAGCTTTCTTT	CASSEGPTEGTEAFF
TRBJ2-5	TRBV12-3/TRBV12-4	NA	NA	TGTGCCAGCAGCGAGTATAGGGAGACCCAGTACTTC	CASSEYRETQYF
TRBJ2-7	TRBV27	NA	NA	TGTGCCAGCAAAGGGGGGGGGCCAAGTGAGCAGTACTTC	CASKGGGPSEQYF
TRBJ2-4	TRBV6-1	TRBD2	few	TGTGCCAGCAGGGCCCCAGCGGGGAGAAAAAACATTCAGTACTTC	CASRAPAGRKNIQYF
TRBJ1-5	TRBV7-8	NA	NA	TGTGCCAGCAGCTTAGGGTCAGGCCGCAATCAGCCCCAGCATTTT	CASSLGSGRNQPQHF
TRBJ2-3	TRBV24-1	NA	many	TGTGCCACCAGTGATGATCTTAGGGCAGATACGCAGTATTTT	CATSDDLRADTQYF
TRBJ1-1	TRBV7-2	NA	many	TGTGCCAGCAGCCAACACAGGAACACTGAAGCTTTCTTT	CASSQHRNTEAFF
TRBJ2-7	TRBV4-1	TRBD1	NA	TGCGCCAGCAGCCAAGACGACAGGGCTGGCTACGAGCAGTACTTC	CASSQDDRAGYEQYF
TRBJ2-7	TRBV7-8	TRBD1	NA	TGTGCCAGCAGCTCCGAACAGGGGGTCTACGAGCAGTACTTC	CASSSEQGVYEQYF
TRBJ2-5	TRBV20-1	NA	many	TGCAGTGCGCATTGGGGAGAGACCCAGTACTTC	CSAHWGETQYF
TRBJ2-7	TRBV3-1	NA	many	TGTGCCAGCAGCCAAATCCCCCCGTTCGCTTCACCCTACGAGCAGTACTTC	CASSQIPPFASPYEQYF
TRBJ1-2	TRBV7-2	NA	many	TGTGCCAGCAGCCATGGGCAGGGCGTAGACTATGGCTACACCTTC	CASSHGQGVDYGYTF
TRBJ1-6	TRBV12-3/TRBV12-4	TRBD1	few	TGTGCCAGCAGTTCAGATGGGACAGGGTCTTCACCCCTCCACTTT	CASSSDGTGSSPLHF